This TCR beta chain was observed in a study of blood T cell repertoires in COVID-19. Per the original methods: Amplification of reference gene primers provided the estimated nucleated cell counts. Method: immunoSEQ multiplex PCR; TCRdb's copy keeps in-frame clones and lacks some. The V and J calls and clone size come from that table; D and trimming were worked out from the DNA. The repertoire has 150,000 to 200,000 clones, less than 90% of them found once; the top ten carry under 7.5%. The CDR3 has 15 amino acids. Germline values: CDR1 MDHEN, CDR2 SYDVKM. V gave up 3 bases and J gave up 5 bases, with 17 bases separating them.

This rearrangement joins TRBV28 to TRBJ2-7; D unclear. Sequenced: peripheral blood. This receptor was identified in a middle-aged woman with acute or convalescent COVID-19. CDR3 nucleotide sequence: TGTGCCAGCAGTTTGGGCAGAATCATAATGGACGAGCAGTACTTC. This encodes CASSLGRIIMDEQYF.